This T cell receptor beta chain emerged from a study of OX40 agonist ivuxolimab in advanced cancers. Study-level background: The costimulatory receptor OX40 (CD134) was targeted by ivuxolimab, a fully human IgG2 agonistic monoclonal antibody. Intravenous ivuxolimab was administered to patients every 2 weeks at six dose levels: 0.01, 0.1, 0.3, 1.5, 3 and 10 mg/kg. In the dose-escalation cohort, more than 75% of patients were male, and the mean age was roughly 60 years, with a range of roughly 20 to 79. Among the 50 to 55 dose-escalation patients, about 19 had hepatocellular carcinoma, roughly 15 melanoma, 9 renal cell carcinoma and 9 head and neck cancer. Partial responses occurred in three dose-escalation patients: two with cutaneous melanoma and one with hepatocellular carcinoma. The point of sequencing TCRbeta in the periphery was to test whether ivuxolimab changed TCR sequence diversity and drove clonal T-cell expansion. The monotherapy dose-escalation portion (N ≈ 55 patients) of the phase I ivuxolimab trial is reported in the paper. Patients were allowed to have had prior anti-PD-1, anti-PD-L1 or anti-CTLA-4 therapy, and roughly 40% of the dose-escalation patients had previously received checkpoint inhibitors. Study-wide conclusions, independent of this receptor: After ivuxolimab, expanded clones were on average more numerous among CD8+ T cells than among CD4+ T cells. In the 0.1-3.0 mg/kg groups, partial responders were among the patients with the lowest normalized peripheral clonal expansion, particularly in CD8+ T cells. Low levels of normalized T-cell clonal expansion were also seen in some patients who did not respond. At doses of 0.1 to 3.0 mg/kg, clonal expansion of both CD4+ and CD8+ T cells in blood was seen between baseline and week 6. The antigen specificity of the clonally expanded peripheral T cells was not determined.

Patients with a history of autoimmune disease or receiving systemic immunosuppression were excluded from the trial. In every dose cohort, peripheral blood was drawn for TCR sequencing at baseline, cycle 4 day 1, and cycle 7 day 1. The samples were taken from a phase I, first-in-human, multicenter, open-label dose-escalation trial of ivuxolimab. Adults with locally advanced or metastatic melanoma, renal cell, hepatocellular, or head and neck squamous cell carcinoma were enrolled in the trial. Before TCR sequencing, CD4+ T cells and CD8+ T cells from peripheral blood were sorted into separate populations. Note on this clone: Its antigen specificity is not known. No clone much larger than this one lies a single base away; base qualities are absent.

To sequence the TCRbeta CDR3 region, genomic DNA was isolated from the sorted cells. The immunoSEQ Assay was used to sequence the TCRbeta CDR3 regions. What TCRdb holds here is the immuneACCESS table cut down to in-frame rearrangements. Part of the clones is not present; checked against another copy, under half of the missing clones reflect an unresolved V gene, and the others are unexplained. This sample gives approximately 41,000 clones in total; more than 70% of them show up just once. The biggest ten clones account for approximately 0.62% of the sample. The germline V gene provides CDR1 SGHTA and CDR2 FQGNSA. The CDR3 has 14 amino acids, counting the end cysteine and phenylalanine. Only the CDR3 part of the read is kept: 42 bases, read in frame from the first base. V and J are truncated by 0 bases and 3 bases respectively, leaving an intervening sequence of 9 bases.

This receptor chain uses TRBV7-2 and TRBJ2-7, with a weak D call of TRBD1 (6 bases match). The clonotype comes from an adult with an advanced solid tumor such as melanoma, head and neck, liver or kidney cancer. The sequences come from CD4+ or CD8+ T cells sorted from blood, collected in a trial of the OX40 agonist ivuxolimab. The CDR3 region has the sequence CASSLAIRGYEQYF. The nucleotide sequence reads TGTGCCAGCAGCTTAGCGATCAGGGGCTACGAGCAGTACTTC.